These 20 T cell receptor beta chains were all obtained from the same sample, sequenced in a study of blood T cell repertoires in COVID-19. TCRdb's copy holds only in-frame clones and misses some; the assay was immunoSEQ multiplex PCR. The table lists 100,000 to 150,000 clones, less than 75% of them singletons. Material for sequencing was peripheral blood. The receptors stem from a human donor with acute or convalescent COVID-19. The donor label of this sample is uncertain.

This clone was seen at least ten times. This chain links TRBV9 with TRBJ2-1, with TRBD1 matching over 11 bases. V was clipped by 3 bases and J by 8 bases; unmatched bases: 10. CDR1 is SGDLS and CDR2 is YYNGEE in the germline V gene. The CDR3 is made up of 16 amino acids. CDR3 in DNA: TGTGCCAGCAGCGCCCGGACAGGGGGCGTTTTGGATGAGCAGTTCTTC. This encodes CASSARTGGVLDEQFF. The full variable domain, with the rest looked up from reference TRBV9 and TRBJ2-1, is DSGVTQTPKHLITATGQRVTLRCSPRSGDLSVYWYQQSLDQGLQFLIQYYNGEERAKGNILERFSAQQFPDLHSELNLSSLELGDSALYFCASSARTGGVLDEQFFGPGTRLTVL.

This clone was detected a few times. The chain has TRBV4-1 and TRBJ1-6; D gene uncertain. Germline CDR1 is MGHRA and CDR2 is YSYEKL. This CDR3 has 18 residues. The V end was cut by 0 bases, the J end by 4 bases, with 16 bases between. The CDR3 region is CASSQDSNRGKYNSPLHF. CDR3 DNA: TGCGCCAGCAGCCAAGATTCCAACCGGGGAAAGTATAATTCACCCCTCCACTTT.

This clone was seen a single time. The gene calls are TRBV7-9 and TRBJ2-5; 14 bases fit TRBD2. CDR3 length equals 16 residues. Trimming at V came to 5 bases and at J to 4 bases, leaving 6 bases not matched to a gene. Germline CDR1 and CDR2: SEHNR and FQNEAQ (reference sequence). The CDR3 bases are TGTGCCAGCAGCCCCGTGACTAGCGGGGGGGCAGAGACCCAGTACTTC. The encoded protein is CASSPVTSGGAETQYF.

Turning to this clone: At the DNA level, this CDR3 is encoded by other sequences in the same sample as well. The chain uses TRBV20-1 and TRBJ1-1; TRBD1 might be the D (5 bases). CDR3 length equals 11 residues. V shed 3 bases and J shed 5 bases, with 7 bases lying between them. Germline CDR1 reads DFQATT; CDR2 reads SNEGSKA (reference sequence). The CDR3 loop reads CSARGGTEAFF. The CDR3 DNA reads as TGCAGTGCTAGGGGGGGAACTGAAGCTTTCTTT.

This rearrangement joins TRBV3-1 (or the pseudogene TRBV3-2) to TRBJ2-1; 9 bases are a match to TRBD2. CDR3 length equals 16 residues. Per germline, CDR1 LGHDT and CDR2 YNNKEL (reference sequence). J gave up 6 bases and V 0 bases, and 6 bases lay outside the gene matches. CDR3 residues: CASSQDGRGGPNEQFF. Here the CDR3 DNA reads TGTGCCAGCAGCCAAGATGGGCGGGGGGGTCCCAATGAGCAGTTCTTC.

CDR3 region: CASSRSPLGQALNNEQFF. The CDR3 coding sequence is TGTGCCAGCTCACGAAGCCCCTTAGGACAGGCACTTAACAATGAGCAGTTCTTC. This sequence joins TRBV18 and TRBJ2-1; 7 bases are shared with TRBD1. The V gene's germline CDR1 is KGHSH and CDR2 LQKENI. Trimming at V came to 4 bases and at J to 5 bases, leaving 17 bases not matched to a gene. The CDR3 is made up of 18 amino acids. The variable domain in full, with the rest retrieved from reference TRBV18 and TRBJ2-1, is NAGVMQNPRHLVRRRGQEARLRCSPMKGHSHVYWYRQLPEEGLKFMVYLQKENIIDESGMPKERFSAEFPKEGPSILRIQQVVRGDSAAYFCASSRSPLGQALNNEQFFGPGTRLTVL.

This sequence joins TRBV13 and TRBJ2-1; 9 bases match TRBD2. V lost 4 bases, J lost 5 bases, and 9 bases stayed unmatched. The CDR3 extends over 16 amino acids. Germline CDR1 PRHDT, CDR2 FYEKMQ (reference sequence). The CDR3 loop reads CASSSRLLAGDNEQFF. The CDR3, as DNA: TGTGCCAGCAGCTCCCGGCTATTAGCGGGGGACAATGAGCAGTTCTTC.

Only one count was recorded for this clone. The genes are TRBV5-4 and TRBJ2-3; 9 nucleotides agree with TRBD1. The V gene end was trimmed by 5 bases and the J gene end by 2 bases; junction bases not matched to a gene: 6. The CDR3 sequence is 15 residues long. Germline CDR1 is SGHNT and CDR2 is YYREEE (reference sequence). The CDR3 DNA reads as TGTGCCAGCAGTCGAGACAGGGGGTACACAGATACGCAGTATTTT. Protein product: CASSRDRGYTDTQYF.

V and J are TRBV5-4 and TRBJ2-1, with 11 bases aligning to TRBD1. CDR1 SGHNT and CDR2 YYREEE come from the germline V gene (reference sequence). The J segment lost 8 bases and the V segment lost 4 bases, leaving 11 bases of the junction unmatched. The CDR3 runs to 16 residues. The CDR3 loop reads CASSRPGQGDTHEQFF. The CDR3 DNA follows: TGTGCCAGCAGCCGACCGGGACAGGGGGATACACATGAGCAGTTCTTC.

The DNA for the CDR3 is TGTGCCTGGAGTCAGGGTTCCGGGGCCAACGTCCTGACTTTC. Its translation is CAWSQGSGANVLTF. The gene calls are TRBV30 and TRBJ2-6; D might be TRBD1 (5 bases). The CDR3 is made up of 14 amino acids. V lost 2 bases to trimming and J lost 4 bases, with 9 bases between them. Germline V gene lookup returns CDR1 GTSNPN and CDR2 SVGIG (reference sequence).

The genes are TRBV19 and TRBJ1-3; a possible D gene is TRBD1 (6 bases). The CDR3 totals 16 residues. Trimming took 2 bases from V and 0 from J, leaving 11 bases between them. Germline CDR1 reads LNHDA; CDR2 reads SQIVND (reference sequence). The CDR3 here is CASSIQGSSSGNTIYF. DNA for the CDR3: TGTGCCAGTAGTATACAGGGGTCGAGCTCTGGAAACACCATATATTTT. Looking up the rest from reference TRBV19 and TRBJ1-3 gives the full variable domain: DGGITQSPKYLFRKEGQNVTLSCEQNLNHDAMYWYRQDPGQGLRLIYYSQIVNDFQKGDIAEGYSVSREKKESFPLTVTSAQKNPTAFYLCASSIQGSSSGNTIYFGEGSWLTVV.

J is TRBJ2-2 and V is TRBV5-1; 7 bases line up with TRBD1. After removal of 3 bases from V and 0 bases from J, the junction contained 11 bases not matched to a gene. The CDR3 is 18 amino acids. Germline loops: CDR1 SGHRS, CDR2 YFSETQ. CDR3 protein: CASSSPKGQPTNTGELFF. The CDR3 nucleotides are TGCGCCAGCAGCTCGCCCAAGGGACAGCCAACGAACACCGGGGAGCTGTTTTTT.

This clone was seen once. The chain joins TRBV2 to TRBJ2-2; TRBD1 might be the D (6 bases). Between the trimmed V and J ends, which lost 8 bases and 1 base, there was a span of 17 bases. The CDR3 has 16 amino acids. CDR1 and CDR2 (germline): SNHLY, FYNNEI. The CDR3 loop is CASDFQGIGNTGELFF. The CDR3 nucleotides are TGTGCCAGCGACTTCCAGGGGATCGGGAACACCGGGGAGCTGTTTTTT.

The V call is TRBV4-1, the J call TRBJ1-6; D might be TRBD1 (6 bases). V dropped 5 bases and J dropped 9 bases, with 17 bases sitting between them. The CDR3 contains 15 residues. Per germline, CDR1 MGHRA and CDR2 YSYEKL. The CDR3: CASSFGTSGGSPLHF. DNA for the CDR3: TGCGCCAGCAGCTTCGGGACATCGGGCGGTTCACCCCTCCACTTT.

The chain links TRBV19 to TRBJ2-3; unclear D gene. With 4 bases removed from V and 6 bases from J, the gap between germline ends came to 17 bases. This CDR3 spans 15 amino acids. CDR1 is LNHDA, CDR2 SQIVND, per germline (reference sequence). The CDR3 sequence is CASSTSFMNTDTQYF. Written as DNA, the CDR3 is TGTGCCAGTAGTACTTCCTTTATGAACACGGATACGCAGTATTTT.

V is TRBV3-1 (or the pseudogene TRBV3-2) and J is TRBJ2-6; D remains unclear. The CDR3 spans 13 residues. CDR1 is LGHDT and CDR2 is YNNKEL in the germline V gene (reference sequence). Trimming cost V 4 bases and J 2 bases, with 3 bases left between them. Written as DNA, the CDR3 is TGTGCCAGCAGCCCGGCTGGGGCCAACGTCCTGACTTTC. Its translation: CASSPAGANVLTF.

This clone was detected only once. The rearrangement joins TRBV5-3 to TRBJ2-7; 7 bases are shared with TRBD2. TRBV5-3 is annotated as an ORF whose role is uncertain. This CDR3 is built from 15 residues. The trim removed 2 bases at V and 2 bases at J, leaving 7 bases unmatched. This chain's CDR3 is CARSFNAGATYEQYV. CDR3 DNA sequence: TGTGCCAGAAGCTTTAATGCGGGAGCCACCTACGAGCAGTACGTC.

The J gene is TRBJ1-1, the V gene TRBV29-1, with D possibly TRBD1 on 5 matching bases. Germline CDR1 reads SQVTM; CDR2 reads ANQGSEA. V was cut by 4 bases and J by 3 bases, with 15 bases left in between. The CDR3 runs 14 residues. The DNA of the CDR3 is TGCAGCGTTGTCGGTAGGGCGGGGGACACTGAAGCTTTCTTT. Protein: CSVVGRAGDTEAFF.

This clone was detected a few times. The V call is TRBV24-1, the J call TRBJ2-6, with D possibly TRBD2 on 6 matching bases. The germline CDR1 and CDR2 sequences are KGHDR and SFDVKD. V was clipped by 9 bases and J by 4 bases, with 18 bases between them. CDR3 length: 16 residues. This CDR3 reads CATSGPPGVGANVLTF. CDR3 nucleotides: TGTGCCACCTCTGGGCCGCCGGGGGTGGGGGCCAACGTCCTGACTTTC.

A single count supports this clone. This chain uses TRBV11-1 with TRBJ2-2; 9 bases are shared with TRBD1. The CDR3 extends over 15 amino acids. V lost 4 bases, J lost 4 bases, and 4 bases stayed unmatched. Germline V gene lookup returns CDR1 SGHAT and CDR2 FQDESV (reference sequence). The CDR3 DNA is TGTGCCAGCAGCTCTCGACAGGGGGTCACCGGGGAGCTGTTTTTT. This translates into CASSSRQGVTGELFF.